These 6 T cell receptor beta chains were all obtained from the same sample, sequenced in a study of Graves' ophthalmopathy and Graves' hyperthyroidism. As the template, RNA transcripts were used to amplify TCR beta CDR3 regions. HTBI-primed first-round RT-PCR preceded second-round multiplex PCR. TCRdb re-derived calls from the multiplex PCR reads in MiXCR, one entry per CDR3 protein. The sample has 200,000 to 300,000 distinct CDR3 sequences; around 42% are singletons. The sequencing input was peripheral blood. The receptors originated from an adult man with Graves' ophthalmopathy.

Turning to this clonotype: One end of the junction is discordant with germline, which a read error may explain. V is TRBV9 and J is TRBJ1-2; D ambiguous. Germline CDR1 SGDLS, CDR2 YYNGEE. The length of the CDR3 is 14 residues. Written as DNA, the CDR3 is TGTGCCGGCAGCGTAGCCACCGAGCCCTATGGCTACACCTTC. It encodes CAGSVATEPYGYTF. The full variable domain, rest sourced from reference TRBV9 and TRBJ1-2, is DSGVTQTPKHLITATGQRVTLRCSPRSGDLSVYWYQQSLDQGLQFLIQYYNGEERAKGNILERFSAQQFPDLHSELNLSSLELGDSALYFCAGSVATEPYGYTFGSGTRLTVV.

This clonotype was seen a few times. The rearrangement links TRBV7-2 to TRBJ2-7; 16 nucleotides agree with TRBD2. This CDR3 is 18 amino acids long. CDR1 SGHTA and CDR2 FQGNSA come from the germline V gene. V lost 5 bases to trimming and J lost 5 bases; unmatched junction nucleotides: 12. The CDR3 is CASSISGTSGGGINEQYF. CDR3 sequence (DNA): TGTGCCAGCAGCATTTCCGGGACTAGCGGGGGGGGTATCAACGAGCAGTACTTC.

V usage is TRBV29-1 and J usage is TRBJ1-1; D is unresolved. The V end was cut by 3 bases, the J end by 3 bases, with 14 bases between. This CDR3 region has 14 residues. Germline CDR1 reads SQVTM; CDR2 reads ANQGSEA. Written as DNA, the CDR3 is TGCAGCGTTGATGGGGAAATGAGGCACACTGAAGCTTTCTTT. The encoded protein is CSVDGEMRHTEAFF.

At least ten counts were recorded for this clonotype. V gene TRBV7-2 combines with J gene TRBJ2-7, with D perhaps assigned TRBD1 or TRBD2 (5 bases each). CDR3 size: 16 residues. CDR1 and CDR2 from the germline V gene are SGHTA and FQGNSA. Trimming shortened V by 5 bases and J by 0 bases, and 17 bases separated the two germline ends. The CDR3 here is CASSLSLRGISYEQYF. The CDR3 DNA reads TGTGCCAGCAGCCTGAGCCTGAGGGGCATCTCCTACGAGCAGTACTTC.

This clonotype was counted once. The chain combines TRBV20-1 with TRBJ1-1; 8 nucleotides match TRBD1. Germline V gives CDR1 DFQATT, CDR2 SNEGSKA (reference sequence). This CDR3 spans 13 amino acids. V lost 5 bases to trimming and J lost 3 bases; unmatched junction nucleotides: 5. In DNA, the CDR3 is TGCAGTGCTCTGGACAGGGAATACACTGAAGCTTTCTTT. As protein: CSALDREYTEAFF.

This clonotype was picked up a small number of times. This chain joins TRBV2 and TRBJ1-1; unclear D gene. The CDR3 spans 11 residues. Trimming removed 7 bases from V and 7 bases from J, with 10 bases in between. Germline V CDR1 and CDR2: SNHLY, FYNNEI. The chain's CDR3 is CASNQGFEAFF. CDR3 in DNA: TGTGCCAGCAATCAAGGGTTTGAAGCTTTCTTT.